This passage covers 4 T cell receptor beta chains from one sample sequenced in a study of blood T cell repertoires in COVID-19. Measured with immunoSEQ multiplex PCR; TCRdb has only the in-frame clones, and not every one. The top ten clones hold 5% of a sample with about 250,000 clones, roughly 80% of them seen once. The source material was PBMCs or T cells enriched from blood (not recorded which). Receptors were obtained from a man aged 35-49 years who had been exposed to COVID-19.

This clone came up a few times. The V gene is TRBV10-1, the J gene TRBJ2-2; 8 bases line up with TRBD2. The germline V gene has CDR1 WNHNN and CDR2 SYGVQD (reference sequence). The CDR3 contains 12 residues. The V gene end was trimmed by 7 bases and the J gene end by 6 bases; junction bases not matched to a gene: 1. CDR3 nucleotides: TGCGCCAGCAACGGGAGGGCCGGGGAGCTGTTTTTT. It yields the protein CASNGRAGELFF.

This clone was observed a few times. As DNA, the CDR3 is TGTGCCAGTAGTTCGTTGACAGGGGAGACAGATACGCAGTATTTT. This sequence encodes CASSSLTGETDTQYF. The V call is TRBV19, the J call TRBJ2-3; 8 bases match TRBD1. The CDR3 contains 15 residues. In germline, CDR1 is LNHDA, CDR2 SQIVND (reference sequence). Trimming at V came to 5 bases and at J to 3 bases, leaving 7 bases not matched to a gene.

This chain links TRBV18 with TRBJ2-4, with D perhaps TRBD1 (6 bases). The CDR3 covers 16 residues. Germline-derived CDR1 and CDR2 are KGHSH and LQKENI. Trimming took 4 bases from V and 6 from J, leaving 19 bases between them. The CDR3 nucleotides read TGTGCCAGCTCACACTTCTACCGGGACACAGCAAACATTCAGTACTTC. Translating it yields CASSHFYRDTANIQYF.

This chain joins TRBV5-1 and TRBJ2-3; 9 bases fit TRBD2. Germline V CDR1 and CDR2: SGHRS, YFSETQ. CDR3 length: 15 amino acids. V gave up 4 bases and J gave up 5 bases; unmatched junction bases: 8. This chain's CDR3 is CASSQVSSGVDTQYF. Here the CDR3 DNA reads TGCGCCAGCAGCCAAGTTTCTAGCGGGGTAGATACGCAGTATTTT.